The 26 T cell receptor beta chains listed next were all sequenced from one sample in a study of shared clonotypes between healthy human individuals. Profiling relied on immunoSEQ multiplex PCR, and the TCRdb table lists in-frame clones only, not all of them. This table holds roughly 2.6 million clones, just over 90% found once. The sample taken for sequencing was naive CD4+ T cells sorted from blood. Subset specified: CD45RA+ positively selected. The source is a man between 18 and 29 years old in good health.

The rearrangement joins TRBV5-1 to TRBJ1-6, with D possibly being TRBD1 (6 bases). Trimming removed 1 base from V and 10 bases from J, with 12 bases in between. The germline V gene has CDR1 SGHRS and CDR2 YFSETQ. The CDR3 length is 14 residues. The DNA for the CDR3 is TGCGCCAGCAGCTTGTCGGGGGCTGACTCACCCCTCCACTTT. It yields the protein CASSLSGADSPLHF.

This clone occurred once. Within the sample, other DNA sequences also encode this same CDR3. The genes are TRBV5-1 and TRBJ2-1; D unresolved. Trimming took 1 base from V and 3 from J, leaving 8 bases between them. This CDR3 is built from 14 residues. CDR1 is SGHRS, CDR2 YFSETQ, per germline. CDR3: CASSLLADYNEQFF. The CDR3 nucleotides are TGCGCCAGCAGCTTGTTGGCTGACTACAATGAGCAGTTCTTC.

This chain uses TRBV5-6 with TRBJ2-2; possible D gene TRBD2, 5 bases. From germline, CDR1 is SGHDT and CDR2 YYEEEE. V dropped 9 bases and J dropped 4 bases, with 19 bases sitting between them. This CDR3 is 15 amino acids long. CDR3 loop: CATSRGAMITGELFF. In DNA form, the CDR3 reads TGTGCCACCTCTCGGGGTGCGATGATCACCGGGGAGCTGTTTTTT.

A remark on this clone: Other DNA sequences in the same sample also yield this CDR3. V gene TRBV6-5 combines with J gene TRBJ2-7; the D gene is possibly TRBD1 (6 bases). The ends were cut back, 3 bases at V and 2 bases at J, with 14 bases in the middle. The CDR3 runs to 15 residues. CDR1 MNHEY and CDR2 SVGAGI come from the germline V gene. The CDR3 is CASSYSGTPAYEQYF. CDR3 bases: TGTGCCAGCAGTTATTCCGGGACACCAGCCTACGAGCAGTACTTC.

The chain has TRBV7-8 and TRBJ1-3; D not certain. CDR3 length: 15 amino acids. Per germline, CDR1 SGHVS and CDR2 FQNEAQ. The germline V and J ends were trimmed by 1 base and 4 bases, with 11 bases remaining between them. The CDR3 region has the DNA TGTGCCAGCAGCTTAGAAGGGAGCACAGGAAACACCATATATTTT. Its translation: CASSLEGSTGNTIYF.

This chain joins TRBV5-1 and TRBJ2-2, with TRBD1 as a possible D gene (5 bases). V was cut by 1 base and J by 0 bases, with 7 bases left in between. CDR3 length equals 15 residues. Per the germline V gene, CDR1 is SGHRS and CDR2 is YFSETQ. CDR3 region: CASSLFRANTGELFF. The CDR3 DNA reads TGCGCCAGCAGCTTGTTCAGGGCGAACACCGGGGAGCTGTTTTTT.

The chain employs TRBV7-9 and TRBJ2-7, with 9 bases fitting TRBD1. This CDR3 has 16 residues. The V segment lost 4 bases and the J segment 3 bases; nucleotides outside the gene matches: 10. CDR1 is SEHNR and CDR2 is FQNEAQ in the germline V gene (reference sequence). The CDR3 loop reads CASSSGPGQGRYEQYF. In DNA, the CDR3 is TGTGCCAGCAGCTCAGGGCCGGGACAGGGACGCTACGAGCAGTACTTC. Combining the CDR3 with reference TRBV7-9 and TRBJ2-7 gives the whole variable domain DTGVSQNPRHKITKRGQNVTFRCDPISEHNRLYWYRQTLGQGPEFLTYFQNEAQLEKSRLLSDRFSAERPKGSFSTLEIQRTEQGDSAMYLCASSSGPGQGRYEQYFGPGTRLTVT.

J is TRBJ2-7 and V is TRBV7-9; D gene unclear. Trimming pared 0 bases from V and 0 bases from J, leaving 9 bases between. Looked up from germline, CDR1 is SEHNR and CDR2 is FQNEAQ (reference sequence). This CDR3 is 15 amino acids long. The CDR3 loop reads CASSLAQLRSYEQYF. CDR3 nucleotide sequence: TGTGCCAGCAGCTTAGCGCAATTGCGCTCCTACGAGCAGTACTTC.

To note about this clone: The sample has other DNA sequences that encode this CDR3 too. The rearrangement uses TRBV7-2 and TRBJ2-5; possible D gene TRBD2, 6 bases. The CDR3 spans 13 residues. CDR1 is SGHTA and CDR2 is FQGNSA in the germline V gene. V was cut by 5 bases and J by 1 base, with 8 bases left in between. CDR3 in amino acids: CASSTGGQETQYF. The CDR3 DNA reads TGTGCCAGCAGCACCGGGGGCCAAGAGACCCAGTACTTC. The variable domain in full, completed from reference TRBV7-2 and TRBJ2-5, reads GAGVSQSPSNKVTEKGKDVELRCDPISGHTALYWYRQSLGQGLEFLIYFQGNSAPDKSGLPSDRFSAERTGGSVSTLTIQRTQQEDSAVYLCASSTGGQETQYFGPGTRLLVL.

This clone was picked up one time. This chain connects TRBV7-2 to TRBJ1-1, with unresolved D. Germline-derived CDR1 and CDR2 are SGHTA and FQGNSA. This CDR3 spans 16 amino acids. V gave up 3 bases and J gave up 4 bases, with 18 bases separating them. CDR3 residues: CASSLSSRVSGTEAFF. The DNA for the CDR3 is TGTGCCAGCAGCTTGTCCTCTCGGGTTTCGGGCACTGAAGCTTTCTTT.

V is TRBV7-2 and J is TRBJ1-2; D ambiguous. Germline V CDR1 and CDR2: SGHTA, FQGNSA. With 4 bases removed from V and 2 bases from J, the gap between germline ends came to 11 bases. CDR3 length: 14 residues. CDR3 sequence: CASSSRLVNYGYTF. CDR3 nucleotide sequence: TGTGCCAGCAGCTCCCGCTTAGTCAACTATGGCTACACCTTC.

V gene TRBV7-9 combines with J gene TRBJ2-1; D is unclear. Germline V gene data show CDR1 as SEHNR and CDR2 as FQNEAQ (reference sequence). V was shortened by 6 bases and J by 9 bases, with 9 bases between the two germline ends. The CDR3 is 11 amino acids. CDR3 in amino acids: CASSTAVEQFF. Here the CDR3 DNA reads TGTGCCAGCAGTACGGCGGTTGAGCAGTTCTTC. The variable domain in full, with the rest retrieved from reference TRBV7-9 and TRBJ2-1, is DTGVSQNPRHKITKRGQNVTFRCDPISEHNRLYWYRQTLGQGPEFLTYFQNEAQLEKSRLLSDRFSAERPKGSFSTLEIQRTEQGDSAMYLCASSTAVEQFFGPGTRLTVL.

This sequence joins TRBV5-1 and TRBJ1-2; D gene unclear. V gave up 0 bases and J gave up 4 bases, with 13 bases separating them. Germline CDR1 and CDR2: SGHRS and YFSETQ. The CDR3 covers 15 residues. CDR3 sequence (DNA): TGCGCCAGCAGCTTGGAGGCTCCCGTCGGCTATGGCTACACCTTC. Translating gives CASSLEAPVGYGYTF. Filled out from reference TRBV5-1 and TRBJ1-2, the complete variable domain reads KAGVTQTPRYLIKTRGQQVTLSCSPISGHRSVSWYQQTPGQGLQFLFEYFSETQRNKGNFPGRFSGRQFSNSRSEMNVSTLELGDSALYLCASSLEAPVGYGYTFGSGTRLTVV.

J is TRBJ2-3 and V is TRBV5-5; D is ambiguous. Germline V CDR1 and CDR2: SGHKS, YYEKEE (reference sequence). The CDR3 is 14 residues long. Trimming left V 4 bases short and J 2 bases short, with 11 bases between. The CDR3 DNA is TGTGCCAGCAGCCAGGACCAAATCACAGATACGCAGTATTTT. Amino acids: CASSQDQITDTQYF.

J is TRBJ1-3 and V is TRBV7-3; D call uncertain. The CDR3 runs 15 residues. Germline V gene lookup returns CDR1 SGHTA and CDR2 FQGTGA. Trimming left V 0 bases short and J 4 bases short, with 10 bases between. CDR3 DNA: TGTGCCAGCAGCTTAACGCCGGGATCCGGAAACACCATATATTTT. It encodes CASSLTPGSGNTIYF.

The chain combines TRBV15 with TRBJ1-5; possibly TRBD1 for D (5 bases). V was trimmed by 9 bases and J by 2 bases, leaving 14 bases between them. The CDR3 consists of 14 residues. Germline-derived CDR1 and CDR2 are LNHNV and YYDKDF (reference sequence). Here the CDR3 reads CATGLGLGNQPQHF. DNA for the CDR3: TGTGCCACTGGGTTGGGGCTGGGCAATCAGCCCCAGCATTTT.

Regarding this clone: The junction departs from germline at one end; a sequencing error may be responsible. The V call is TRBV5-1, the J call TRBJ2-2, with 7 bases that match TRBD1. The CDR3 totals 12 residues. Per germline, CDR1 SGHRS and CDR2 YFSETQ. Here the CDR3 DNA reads TGCGCCAGCAGCTTGGCAACAGGGGTGCTGTTTTTT. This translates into CASSLATGVLFF.

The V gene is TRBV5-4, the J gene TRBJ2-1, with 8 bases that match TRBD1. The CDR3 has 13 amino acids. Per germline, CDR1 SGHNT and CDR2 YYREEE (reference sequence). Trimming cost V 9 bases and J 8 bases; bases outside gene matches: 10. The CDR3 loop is CATQQGAIDEQFF. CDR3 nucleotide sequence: TGTGCCACGCAGCAGGGGGCCATAGATGAGCAGTTCTTC.

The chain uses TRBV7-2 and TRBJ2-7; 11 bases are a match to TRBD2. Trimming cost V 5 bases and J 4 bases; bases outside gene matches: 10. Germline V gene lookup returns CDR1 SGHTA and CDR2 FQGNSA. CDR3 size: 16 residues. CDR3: CASSLLAGGSTYEQYF. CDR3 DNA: TGTGCCAGCAGCCTCCTAGCGGGAGGTTCCACTTACGAGCAGTACTTC.

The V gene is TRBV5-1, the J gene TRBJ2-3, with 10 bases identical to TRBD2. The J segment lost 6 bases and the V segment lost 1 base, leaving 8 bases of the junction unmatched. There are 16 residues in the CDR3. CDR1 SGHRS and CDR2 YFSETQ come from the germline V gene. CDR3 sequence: CASSLRERGGRDTQYF. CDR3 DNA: TGCGCCAGCAGCTTGAGGGAGCGGGGGGGCCGGGATACGCAGTATTTT.

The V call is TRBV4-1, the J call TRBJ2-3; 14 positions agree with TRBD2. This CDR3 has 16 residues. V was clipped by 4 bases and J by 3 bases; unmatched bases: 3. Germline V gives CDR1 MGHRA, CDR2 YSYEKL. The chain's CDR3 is CASSRGLAGETDTQYF. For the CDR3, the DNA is TGCGCCAGCAGCCGGGGACTAGCGGGAGAAACAGATACGCAGTATTTT.

The CDR3 sequence: CASSLFSSDRGLGLAGVSPDEQYF. Written as DNA, the CDR3 is TGCGCCAGCAGCCTCTTCTCTTCGGACAGGGGCCTGGGACTAGCGGGAGTATCCCCAGACGAGCAGTACTTC. V gene TRBV5-1 combines with J gene TRBJ2-7; 14 bases fit TRBD2. The J segment lost 5 bases and the V segment lost 4 bases, leaving 32 bases of the junction unmatched. CDR3 size: 24 residues. In germline, CDR1 is SGHRS, CDR2 YFSETQ.

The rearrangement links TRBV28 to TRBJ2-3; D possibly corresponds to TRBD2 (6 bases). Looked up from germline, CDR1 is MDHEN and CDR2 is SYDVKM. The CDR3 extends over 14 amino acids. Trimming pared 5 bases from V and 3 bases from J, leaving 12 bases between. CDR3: CASSGGLGTDTQYF. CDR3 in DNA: TGTGCCAGCAGTGGGGGGTTAGGGACAGATACGCAGTATTTT.

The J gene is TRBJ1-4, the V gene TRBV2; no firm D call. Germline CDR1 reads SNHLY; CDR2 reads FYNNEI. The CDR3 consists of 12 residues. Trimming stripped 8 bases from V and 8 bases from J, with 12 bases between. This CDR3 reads CASREGGEKLFF. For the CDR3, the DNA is TGTGCCAGCCGAGAGGGTGGAGAAAAACTGTTTTTT.

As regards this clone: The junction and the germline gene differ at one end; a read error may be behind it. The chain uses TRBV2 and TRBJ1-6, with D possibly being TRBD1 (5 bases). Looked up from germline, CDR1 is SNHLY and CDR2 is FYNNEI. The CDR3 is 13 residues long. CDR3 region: CASSEVSGGVPVF. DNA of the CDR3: TGTGCCAGCAGTGAAGTCTCGGGGGGGGTACCCGTCTTT.

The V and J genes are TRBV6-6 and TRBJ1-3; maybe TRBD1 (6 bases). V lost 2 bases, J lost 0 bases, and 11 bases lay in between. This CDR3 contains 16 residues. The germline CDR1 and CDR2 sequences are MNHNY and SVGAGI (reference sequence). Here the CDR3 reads CASSYQTGPSGNTIYF. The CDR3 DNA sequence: TGTGCCAGCAGTTACCAGACAGGACCCTCTGGAAACACCATATATTTT.